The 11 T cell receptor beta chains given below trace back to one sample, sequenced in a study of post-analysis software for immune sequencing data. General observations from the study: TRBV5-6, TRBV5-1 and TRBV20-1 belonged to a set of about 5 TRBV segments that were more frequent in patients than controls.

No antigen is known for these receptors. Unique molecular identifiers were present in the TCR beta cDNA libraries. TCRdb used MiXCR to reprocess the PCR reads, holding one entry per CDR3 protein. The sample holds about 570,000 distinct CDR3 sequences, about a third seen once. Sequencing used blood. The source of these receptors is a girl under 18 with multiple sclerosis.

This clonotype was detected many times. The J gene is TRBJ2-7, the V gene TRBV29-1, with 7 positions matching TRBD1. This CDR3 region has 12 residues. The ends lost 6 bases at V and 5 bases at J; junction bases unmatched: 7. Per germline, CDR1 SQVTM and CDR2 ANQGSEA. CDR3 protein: CSVKGAGDEQYF. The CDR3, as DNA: TGCAGCGTCAAGGGGGCAGGTGACGAGCAGTACTTC.

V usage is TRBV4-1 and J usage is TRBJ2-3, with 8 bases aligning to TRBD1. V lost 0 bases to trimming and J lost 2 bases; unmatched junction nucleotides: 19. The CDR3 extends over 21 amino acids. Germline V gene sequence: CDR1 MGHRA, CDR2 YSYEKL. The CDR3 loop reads CASSQDVAGGPNSFFTDTQYF. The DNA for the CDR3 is TGCGCCAGCAGCCAAGATGTGGCAGGGGGCCCAAACAGCTTTTTCACAGATACGCAGTATTTT.

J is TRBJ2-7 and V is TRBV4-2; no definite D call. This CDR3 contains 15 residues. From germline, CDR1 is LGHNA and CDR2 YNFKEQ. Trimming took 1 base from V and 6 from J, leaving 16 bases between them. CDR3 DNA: TGTGCCAGCAGCCAAGTTTCATGGATAGAGTCCGAGCAGTACTTC. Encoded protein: CASSQVSWIESEQYF.

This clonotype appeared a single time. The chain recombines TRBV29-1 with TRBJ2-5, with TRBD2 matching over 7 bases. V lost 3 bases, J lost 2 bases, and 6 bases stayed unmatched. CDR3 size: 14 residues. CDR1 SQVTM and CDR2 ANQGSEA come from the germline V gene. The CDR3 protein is CSVDTGTTQETQYF. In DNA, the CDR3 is TGCAGCGTTGATACCGGGACTACGCAAGAGACCCAGTACTTC.

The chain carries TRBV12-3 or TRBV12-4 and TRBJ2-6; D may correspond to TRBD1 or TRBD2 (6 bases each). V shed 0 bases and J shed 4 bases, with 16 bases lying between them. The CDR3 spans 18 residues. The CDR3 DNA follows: TGTGCCAGCAGTTTAGCGGGACGGGGGCGAGGAGGGGCCAACGTCCTGACTTTC. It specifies CASSLAGRGRGGANVLTF.

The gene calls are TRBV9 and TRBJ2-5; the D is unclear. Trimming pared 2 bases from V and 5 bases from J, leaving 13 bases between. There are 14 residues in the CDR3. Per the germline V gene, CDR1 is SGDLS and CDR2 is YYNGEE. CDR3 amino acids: CASSVPGLGETQYF. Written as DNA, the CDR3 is TGTGCCAGCAGCGTCCCCGGGTTAGGGGAGACCCAGTACTTC.

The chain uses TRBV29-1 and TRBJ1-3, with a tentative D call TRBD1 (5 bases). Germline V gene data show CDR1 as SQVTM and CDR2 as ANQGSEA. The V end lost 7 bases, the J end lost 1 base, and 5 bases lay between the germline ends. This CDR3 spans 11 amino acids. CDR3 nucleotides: TGCAGCGCAGGGTCTGGAAACACCATATATTTT. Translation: CSAGSGNTIYF.

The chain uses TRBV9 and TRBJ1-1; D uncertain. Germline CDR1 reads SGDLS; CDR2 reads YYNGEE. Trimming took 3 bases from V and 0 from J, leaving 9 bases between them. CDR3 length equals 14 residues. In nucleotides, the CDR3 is TGTGCCAGCAGCGCGCCGACCATGAACACTGAAGCTTTCTTT. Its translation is CASSAPTMNTEAFF.

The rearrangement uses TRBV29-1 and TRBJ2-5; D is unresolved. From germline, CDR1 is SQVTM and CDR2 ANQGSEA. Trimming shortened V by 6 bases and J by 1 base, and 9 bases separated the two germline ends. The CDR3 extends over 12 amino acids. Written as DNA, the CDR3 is TGCAGCGTCGTCCCTGCCCAAGAGACCCAGTACTTC. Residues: CSVVPAQETQYF.

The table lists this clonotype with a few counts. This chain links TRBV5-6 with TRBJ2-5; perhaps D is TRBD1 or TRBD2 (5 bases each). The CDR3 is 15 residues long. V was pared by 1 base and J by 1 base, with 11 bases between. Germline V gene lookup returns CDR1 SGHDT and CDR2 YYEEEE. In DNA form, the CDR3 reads TGTGCCAGCAGCTTGTTTTCCGGGGCCCAAGAGACCCAGTACTTC. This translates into CASSLFSGAQETQYF.

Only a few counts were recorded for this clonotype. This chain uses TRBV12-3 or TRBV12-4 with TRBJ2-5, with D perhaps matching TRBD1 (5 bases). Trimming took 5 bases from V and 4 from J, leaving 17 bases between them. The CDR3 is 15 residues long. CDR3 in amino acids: CASSPSDRGRETQYF. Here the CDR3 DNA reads TGTGCCAGCAGTCCCAGCGATAGGGGCCGAGAGACCCAGTACTTC.